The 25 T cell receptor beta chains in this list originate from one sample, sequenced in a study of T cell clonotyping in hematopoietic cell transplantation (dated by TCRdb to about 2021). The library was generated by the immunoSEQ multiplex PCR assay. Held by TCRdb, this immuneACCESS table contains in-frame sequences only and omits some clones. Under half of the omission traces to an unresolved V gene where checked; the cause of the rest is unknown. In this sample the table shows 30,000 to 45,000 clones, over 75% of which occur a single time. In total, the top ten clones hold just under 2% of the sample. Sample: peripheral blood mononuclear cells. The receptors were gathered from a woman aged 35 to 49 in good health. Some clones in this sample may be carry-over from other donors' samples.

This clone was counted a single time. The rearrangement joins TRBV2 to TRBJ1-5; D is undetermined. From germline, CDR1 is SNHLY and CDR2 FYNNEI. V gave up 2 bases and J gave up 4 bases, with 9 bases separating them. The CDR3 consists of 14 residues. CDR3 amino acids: CASSELSRNQPQHF. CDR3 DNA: TGTGCCAGCAGTGAATTGTCCAGAAATCAGCCCCAGCATTTT.

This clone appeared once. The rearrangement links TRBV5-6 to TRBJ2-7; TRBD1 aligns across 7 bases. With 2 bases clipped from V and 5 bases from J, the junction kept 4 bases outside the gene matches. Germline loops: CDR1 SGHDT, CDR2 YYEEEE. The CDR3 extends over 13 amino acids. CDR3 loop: CASSFDRDHEQYF. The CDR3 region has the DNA TGTGCCAGCAGCTTTGACAGGGACCACGAGCAGTACTTC.

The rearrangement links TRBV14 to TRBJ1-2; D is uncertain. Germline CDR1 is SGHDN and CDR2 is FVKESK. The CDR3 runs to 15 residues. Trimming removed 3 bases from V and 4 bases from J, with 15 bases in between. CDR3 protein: CASSHPSGTTYGYTF. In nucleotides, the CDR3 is TGTGCCAGCAGCCATCCCTCAGGTACTACCTATGGCTACACCTTC. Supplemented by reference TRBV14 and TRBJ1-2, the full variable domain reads EAGVTQFPSHSVIEKGQTVTLRCDPISGHDNLYWYRRVMGKEIKFLLHFVKESKQDESGMPNNRFLAERTGGTYSTLKVQPAELEDSGVYFCASSHPSGTTYGYTFGSGTRLTVV.

CDR3 region: CASRTPGQNYGYTF. The CDR3 coding sequence is TGCGCCAGCCGGACCCCAGGGCAAAACTATGGCTACACCTTC. The V and J genes are TRBV5-1 and TRBJ1-2, with D possibly matching TRBD1 (5 bases). CDR3 length: 14 amino acids. Germline lookup yields CDR1 SGHRS and CDR2 YFSETQ. V was shortened by 7 bases and J by 2 bases, with 15 bases between the two germline ends.

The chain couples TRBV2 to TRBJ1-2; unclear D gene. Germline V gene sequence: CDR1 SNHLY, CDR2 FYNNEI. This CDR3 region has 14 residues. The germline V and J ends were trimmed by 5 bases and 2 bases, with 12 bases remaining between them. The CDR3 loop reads CASSTGPANYGYTF. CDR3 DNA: TGTGCCAGCAGTACCGGACCGGCAAACTATGGCTACACCTTC.

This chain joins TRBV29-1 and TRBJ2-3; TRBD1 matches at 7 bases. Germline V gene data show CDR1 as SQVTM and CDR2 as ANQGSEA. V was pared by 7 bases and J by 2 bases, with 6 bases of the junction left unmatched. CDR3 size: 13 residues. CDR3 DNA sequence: TGCAGCGGAACAGGGGTGAACACAGATACGCAGTATTTT. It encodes CSGTGVNTDTQYF.

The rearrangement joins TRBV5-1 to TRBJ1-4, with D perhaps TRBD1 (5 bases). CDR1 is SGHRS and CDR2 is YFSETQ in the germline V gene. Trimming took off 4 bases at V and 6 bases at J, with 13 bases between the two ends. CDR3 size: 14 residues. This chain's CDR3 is CASSLSREDEKLFF. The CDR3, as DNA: TGCGCCAGCAGCCTATCCAGGGAGGATGAAAAACTGTTTTTT. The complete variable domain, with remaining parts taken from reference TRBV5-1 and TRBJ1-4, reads KAGVTQTPRYLIKTRGQQVTLSCSPISGHRSVSWYQQTPGQGLQFLFEYFSETQRNKGNFPGRFSGRQFSNSRSEMNVSTLELGDSALYLCASSLSREDEKLFFGSGTQLSVL.

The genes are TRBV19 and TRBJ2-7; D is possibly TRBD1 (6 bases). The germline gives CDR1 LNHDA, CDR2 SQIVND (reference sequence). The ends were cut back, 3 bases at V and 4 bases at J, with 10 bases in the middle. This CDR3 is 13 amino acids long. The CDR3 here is CASSIGQRYEQYF. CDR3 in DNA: TGTGCCAGTAGTATCGGACAGAGATACGAGCAGTACTTC.

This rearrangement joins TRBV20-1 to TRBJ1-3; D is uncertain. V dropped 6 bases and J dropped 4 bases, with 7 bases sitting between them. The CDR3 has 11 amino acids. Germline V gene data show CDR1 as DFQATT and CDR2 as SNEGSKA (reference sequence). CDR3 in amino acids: CSAEAGNTIYF. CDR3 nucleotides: TGCAGTGCCGAGGCGGGAAACACCATATATTTT.

Written as DNA, the CDR3 is TGTGCCAGCAGATCGACTAGCGGGAGGGACGAGCAGTACTTC. This sequence encodes CASRSTSGRDEQYF. This sequence joins TRBV7-2 and TRBJ2-7; 14 nucleotides align to TRBD2. Germline assignment: CDR1 SGHTA and CDR2 FQGNSA. The trim removed 6 bases at V and 5 bases at J, leaving 3 bases unmatched. The CDR3 length is 14 residues.

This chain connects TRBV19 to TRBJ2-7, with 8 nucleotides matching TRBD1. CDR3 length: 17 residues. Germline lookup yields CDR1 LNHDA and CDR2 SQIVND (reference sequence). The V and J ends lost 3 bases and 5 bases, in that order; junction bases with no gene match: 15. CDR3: CASSIRPEWQGADEQYF. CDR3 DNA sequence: TGTGCCAGTAGTATTAGGCCGGAGTGGCAGGGGGCCGACGAGCAGTACTTC.

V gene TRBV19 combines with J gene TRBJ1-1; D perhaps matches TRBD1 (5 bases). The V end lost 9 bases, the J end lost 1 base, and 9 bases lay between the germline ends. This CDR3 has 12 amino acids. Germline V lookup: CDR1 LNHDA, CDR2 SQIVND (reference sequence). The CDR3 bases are TGTGCCAGCAGCGACAGGAACACTGAAGCTTTCTTT. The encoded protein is CASSDRNTEAFF.

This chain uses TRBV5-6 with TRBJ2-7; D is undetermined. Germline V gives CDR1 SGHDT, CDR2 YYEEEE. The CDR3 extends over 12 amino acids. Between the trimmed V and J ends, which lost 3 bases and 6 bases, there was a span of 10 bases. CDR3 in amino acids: CASSSTASEQYF. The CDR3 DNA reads TGTGCCAGCAGCTCCACTGCTAGCGAGCAGTACTTC.

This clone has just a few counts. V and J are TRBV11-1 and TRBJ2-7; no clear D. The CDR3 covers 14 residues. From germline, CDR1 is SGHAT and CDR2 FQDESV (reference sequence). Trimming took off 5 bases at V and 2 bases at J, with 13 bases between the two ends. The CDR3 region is CASSRRRPAYEQYF. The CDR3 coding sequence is TGTGCCAGCAGCCGTCGCAGACCAGCCTACGAGCAGTACTTC. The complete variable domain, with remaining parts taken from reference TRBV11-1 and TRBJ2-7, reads EAEVAQSPRYKITEKSQAVAFWCDPISGHATLYWYRQILGQGPELLVQFQDESVVDDSQLPKDRFSAERLKGVDSTLKIQPAELGDSAMYLCASSRRRPAYEQYFGPGTRLTVT.

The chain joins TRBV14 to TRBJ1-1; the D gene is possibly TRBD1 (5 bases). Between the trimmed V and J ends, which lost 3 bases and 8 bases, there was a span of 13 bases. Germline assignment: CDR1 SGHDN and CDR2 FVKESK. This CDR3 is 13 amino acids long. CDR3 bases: TGTGCCAGCAGCCAGACCGGCCGGGACGAAGCTTTCTTT. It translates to CASSQTGRDEAFF.

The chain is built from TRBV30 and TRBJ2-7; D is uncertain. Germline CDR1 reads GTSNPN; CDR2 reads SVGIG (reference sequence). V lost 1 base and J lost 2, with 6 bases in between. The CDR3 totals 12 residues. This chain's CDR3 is CAWSDSTYEQYF. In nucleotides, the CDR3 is TGTGCCTGGAGTGACAGTACCTACGAGCAGTACTTC.

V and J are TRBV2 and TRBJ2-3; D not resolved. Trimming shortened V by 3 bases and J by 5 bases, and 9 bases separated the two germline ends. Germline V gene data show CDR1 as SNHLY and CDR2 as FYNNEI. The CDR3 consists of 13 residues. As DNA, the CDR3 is TGTGCCAGCAGTGAGCTCCGAGGAGATACGCAGTATTTT. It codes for CASSELRGDTQYF. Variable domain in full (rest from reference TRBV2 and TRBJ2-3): EPEVTQTPSHQVTQMGQEVILRCVPISNHLYFYWYRQILGQKVEFLVSFYNNEISEKSEIFDDQFSVERPDGSNFTLKIRSTKLEDSAMYFCASSELRGDTQYFGPGTRLTVL.

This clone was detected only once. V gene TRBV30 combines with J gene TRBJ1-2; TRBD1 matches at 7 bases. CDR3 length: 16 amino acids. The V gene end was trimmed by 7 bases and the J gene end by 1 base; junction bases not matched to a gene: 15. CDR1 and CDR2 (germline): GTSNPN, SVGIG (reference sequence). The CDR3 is CASQGSGAGGNYGYTF. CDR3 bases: TGTGCCTCACAGGGGTCCGGGGCAGGGGGTAACTATGGCTACACCTTC.

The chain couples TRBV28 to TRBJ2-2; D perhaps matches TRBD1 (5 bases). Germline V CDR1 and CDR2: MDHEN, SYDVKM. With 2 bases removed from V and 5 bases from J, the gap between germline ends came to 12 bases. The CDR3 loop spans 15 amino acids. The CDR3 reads CASSLGSGITGELFF. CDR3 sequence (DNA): TGTGCCAGCAGTTTAGGGTCAGGGATTACCGGGGAGCTGTTTTTT.

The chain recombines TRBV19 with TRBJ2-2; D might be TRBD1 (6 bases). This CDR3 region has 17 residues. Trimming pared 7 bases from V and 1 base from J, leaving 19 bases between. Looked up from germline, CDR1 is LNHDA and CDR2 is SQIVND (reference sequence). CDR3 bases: TGTGCCAGTACTCGGGCCAGGGGCAGGGAGAACACCGGGGAGCTGTTTTTT. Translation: CASTRARGRENTGELFF.

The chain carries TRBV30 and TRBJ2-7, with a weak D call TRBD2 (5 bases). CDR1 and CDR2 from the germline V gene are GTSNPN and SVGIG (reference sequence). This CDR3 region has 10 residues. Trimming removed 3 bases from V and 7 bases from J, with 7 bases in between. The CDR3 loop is CAWSEREQYF. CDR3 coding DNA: TGTGCCTGGAGCGAGCGGGAGCAGTACTTC. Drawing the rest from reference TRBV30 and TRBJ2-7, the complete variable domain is SQTIHQWPATLVQPVGSPLSLECTVEGTSNPNLYWYRQAAGRGLQLLFYSVGIGQISSEVPQNLSASRPQDRQFILSSKKLLLSDSGFYLCAWSEREQYFGPGTRLTVT.

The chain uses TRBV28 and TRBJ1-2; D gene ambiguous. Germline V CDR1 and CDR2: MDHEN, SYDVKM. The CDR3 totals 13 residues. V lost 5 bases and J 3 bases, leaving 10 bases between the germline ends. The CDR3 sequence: CASSPPGHYGYTF. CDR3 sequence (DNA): TGTGCCAGCAGTCCACCAGGCCACTATGGCTACACCTTC.

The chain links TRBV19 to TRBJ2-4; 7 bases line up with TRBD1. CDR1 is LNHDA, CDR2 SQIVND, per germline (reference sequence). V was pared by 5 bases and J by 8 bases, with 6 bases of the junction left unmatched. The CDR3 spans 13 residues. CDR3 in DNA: TGTGCCAGTAGTCGGAACAGGGGAGACATTCAGTACTTC. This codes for CASSRNRGDIQYF.

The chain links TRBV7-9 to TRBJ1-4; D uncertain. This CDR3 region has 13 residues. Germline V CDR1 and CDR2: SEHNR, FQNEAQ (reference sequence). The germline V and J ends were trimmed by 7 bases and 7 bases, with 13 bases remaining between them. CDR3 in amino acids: CASNQAGSEKLFF. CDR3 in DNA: TGTGCCAGCAATCAGGCCGGGAGTGAAAAACTGTTTTTT.

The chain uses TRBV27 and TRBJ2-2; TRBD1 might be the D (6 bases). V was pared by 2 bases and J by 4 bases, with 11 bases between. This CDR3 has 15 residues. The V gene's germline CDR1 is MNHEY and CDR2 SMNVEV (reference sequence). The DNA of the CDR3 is TGTGCCAGCAGTTTAGCCTCAGGGGCCACCGGGGAGCTGTTTTTT. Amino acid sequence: CASSLASGATGELFF.